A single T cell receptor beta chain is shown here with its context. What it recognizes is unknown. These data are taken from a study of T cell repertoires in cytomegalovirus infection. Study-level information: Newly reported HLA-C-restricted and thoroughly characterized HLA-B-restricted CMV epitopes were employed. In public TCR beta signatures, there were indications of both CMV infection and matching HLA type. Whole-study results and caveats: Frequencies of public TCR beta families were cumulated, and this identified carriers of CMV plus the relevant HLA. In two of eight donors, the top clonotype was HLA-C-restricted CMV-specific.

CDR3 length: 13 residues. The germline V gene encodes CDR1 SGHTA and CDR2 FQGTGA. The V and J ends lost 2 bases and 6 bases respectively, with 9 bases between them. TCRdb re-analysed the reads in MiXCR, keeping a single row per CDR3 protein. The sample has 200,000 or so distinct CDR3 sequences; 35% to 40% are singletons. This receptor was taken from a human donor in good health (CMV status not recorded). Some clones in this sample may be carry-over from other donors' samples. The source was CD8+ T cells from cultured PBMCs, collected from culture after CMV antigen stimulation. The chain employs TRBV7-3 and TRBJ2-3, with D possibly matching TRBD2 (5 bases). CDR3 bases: TGTGCCAGCAGCTTAGTGCCTAGCGATACGCAGTATTTT. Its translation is CASSLVPSDTQYF.